The clone carrying this TCR beta chain was observed a few times. Original analysis: Nucleated cell number was recorded as an estimate derived from reference gene primer amplification. Measured with immunoSEQ multiplex PCR; TCRdb has only the in-frame clones, and not every one. That table gives V, J and clone size, and the DNA gave D and trimming. Of tens of thousands of clones listed, around nine tenths are singletons. Germline V lookup: CDR1 SGHRS, CDR2 YFSETQ. Trimming took 4 bases from V and 4 from J, leaving 9 bases between them. The CDR3 extends over 12 amino acids. This sample stems from a study of blood T cell repertoires in COVID-19. Study at large: There were acute and convalescent COVID-19 samples, and they came from the United States, Italy and Spain. PBMCs, B-cell-depleted T cells, or T cells were the source of the cDNA or gDNA that made up the material.

The rearrangement uses TRBV5-1 and TRBJ2-7; a possible D gene is TRBD2 (5 bases). The TCR originated in a human donor in a cohort sampled during active COVID-19. The donor label of this sample is uncertain. Sequencing was performed on peripheral blood. CDR3 protein: CASSRTGYEQYF. CDR3 DNA sequence: TGCGCCAGCAGCAGGACGGGGTACGAGCAGTACTTC.